The clone carrying this TCR beta chain is deemed medium-sized. Its antigen is undetermined. Two oligonucleotides, mixed equimolar, formed the beta constant-region primer covering TRBC1 and TRBC2. Ligated cDNA was amplified by four rounds of PCR with nested alpha and beta constant-region primers and SP2. TCRdb re-called the UMI-ligation and nested PCR reads with MiXCR, one entry per CDR3 protein. This table has some 4,500 distinct CDR3 sequences, roughly 7% appearing once. The data were taken from a study of naive and memory T cell subsets. Findings and caveats of the study: RNA-based TCR counts may shift with T cell activation and differentiation. Diversity fell and Gini index rose from naive through CM, EM, EMRA. Over 95% of naive TCR sequences appeared only once after error correction, unlike memory subsets.

Germline trimming cut 6 bases from V and 5 bases from J; bases unmatched to any gene: 10. The V gene's germline CDR1 is DFQATT and CDR2 SNEGSKA (reference sequence). The CDR3 length is 15 residues. The sequenced sample consisted of CD4+ TEMRA cells from blood. Subset specified: effector memory re-expressing CD45RA, CD45RA+ CD27-. J is TRBJ2-3 and V is TRBV20-1; 11 nucleotides align to TRBD2. The source is a human donor in good health. The CDR3 DNA follows: TGCAGTGCCCTATTCCTAGCGGGAGGTGAAGATACGCAGTATTTT. It yields the protein CSALFLAGGEDTQYF.